This paragraph reports one TCR beta chain. The antigen remains undetermined. A read error may explain this, as a much larger clone is one base away. This sample was included in a study of blood T cells in healthy people across ages. V dropped 1 base and J dropped 7; count of bases not matched to a gene: 11. Germline assignment: CDR1 LGHDT and CDR2 YNNKEL (reference sequence). The CDR3 is made up of 16 amino acids. A J-beta primer mix and a sample-barcoded 5' primer were used in a second PCR of roughly 6 to 11 cycles. Each CDR3 protein is one row after TCRdb ran MiXCR on the 5' RACE reads. Seen here are roughly 680,000 distinct CDR3 sequences, roughly half observed once, and the top ten hold about 13%. Overall study results and limits: Naive CD4+ cells and diversity were both higher in long-lived donors than in aged donors.

This receptor was obtained from an elderly woman in good health. Source material: blood. V gene TRBV3-1 combines with J gene TRBJ2-7; 9 nucleotides align to TRBD2. The CDR3 sequence is CASSQGTTSGNNEQYF. The DNA for the CDR3 is TGTGCCAGCAGCCAAGGGACGACTAGCGGTAACAATGAGCAGTACTTC.